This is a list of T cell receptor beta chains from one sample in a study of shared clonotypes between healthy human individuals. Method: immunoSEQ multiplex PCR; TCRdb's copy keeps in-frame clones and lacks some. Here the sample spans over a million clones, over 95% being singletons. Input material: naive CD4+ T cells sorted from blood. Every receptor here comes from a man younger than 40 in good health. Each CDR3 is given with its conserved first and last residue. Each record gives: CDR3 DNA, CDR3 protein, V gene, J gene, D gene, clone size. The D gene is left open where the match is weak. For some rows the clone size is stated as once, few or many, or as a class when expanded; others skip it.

CDR3nt: TGTGCCAGCAGCTTAGAGGGAGGATTTGGCTACACCTTC
CDR3aa: CASSLEGGFGYTF
v_gene: TRBV7-9
j_gene: TRBJ1-2
d_gene: NA
abundance: NA

CDR3nt: TGTGCCAGCAGCCAAGAGCGAAGTAGCGGCCCCTACGAGCAGTACTTC
CDR3aa: CASSQERSSGPYEQYF
v_gene: TRBV4-2
j_gene: TRBJ2-7
d_gene: NA
abundance: NA

CDR3nt: TGTGCCAGCAGCCCCAAGGGACAGATACACGCCGGGGAGCTGTTTTTT
CDR3aa: CASSPKGQIHAGELFF
v_gene: TRBV9
j_gene: TRBJ2-2
d_gene: TRBD1
abundance: NA

CDR3nt: TGTGCCAGCTCCTCGCAAAACACCGGGGAGCTGTTTTTT
CDR3aa: CASSSQNTGELFF
v_gene: TRBV18
j_gene: TRBJ2-2
d_gene: NA
abundance: NA

CDR3nt: TGCGCCAGCAGCTTGGACCGTTTGGGAGGGGAAAAACTGTTTTTT
CDR3aa: CASSLDRLGGEKLFF
v_gene: TRBV5-1
j_gene: TRBJ1-4
d_gene: NA
abundance: NA

CDR3nt: TGTGCCAGCAGCTTAGGGACAGGGTCCGCCTACGAGCAGTACTTC
CDR3aa: CASSLGTGSAYEQYF
v_gene: TRBV11-2
j_gene: TRBJ2-7
d_gene: TRBD1
abundance: NA

CDR3nt: TGTGCCAGCAGCCGGGACTCCCTCTCCTACAATGAGCAGTTCTTC
CDR3aa: CASSRDSLSYNEQFF
v_gene: TRBV5-4
j_gene: TRBJ2-1
d_gene: NA
abundance: NA

CDR3nt: TGTGCCAGCAGTTACCTCCGAACGGGCGATACGCAGTATTTT
CDR3aa: CASSYLRTGDTQYF
v_gene: TRBV6-5
j_gene: TRBJ2-3
d_gene: NA
abundance: NA

CDR3nt: TGTGCCAGCAGCTTAGCAACGGGAAGGTCCTACAATGAGCAGTTCTTC
CDR3aa: CASSLATGRSYNEQFF
v_gene: TRBV11-3
j_gene: TRBJ2-1
d_gene: NA
abundance: NA

CDR3nt: TGTGCCAGCAGCTTAACGGGGACAGCCAAAAACATTCAGTACTTC
CDR3aa: CASSLTGTAKNIQYF
v_gene: TRBV7-3
j_gene: TRBJ2-4
d_gene: NA
abundance: NA

CDR3nt: TGTGCCAGCAGCCAATCGTTGATAGCGGGAGTGAGAGATACGCAGTATTTT
CDR3aa: CASSQSLIAGVRDTQYF
v_gene: TRBV16
j_gene: TRBJ2-3
d_gene: TRBD2
abundance: NA

CDR3nt: TGTGCCAGCAGTTACGGGGGGTTGAACACTGAAGCTTTCTTT
CDR3aa: CASSYGGLNTEAFF
v_gene: TRBV6-5
j_gene: TRBJ1-1
d_gene: NA
abundance: NA

CDR3nt: TGTGCCAGCGGGACTAGCGGGAGGAGCACAGATACGCAGTATTTT
CDR3aa: CASGTSGRSTDTQYF
v_gene: TRBV2
j_gene: TRBJ2-3
d_gene: TRBD2
abundance: NA

CDR3nt: TGTGCCAGCAGCACTCACCCGAACACTGAAGCTTTCTTT
CDR3aa: CASSTHPNTEAFF
v_gene: TRBV14
j_gene: TRBJ1-1
d_gene: NA
abundance: NA

CDR3nt: TGTGCCAGCAGCTCCGGGCTCCGGCCCGGGGAGCTGTTTTTT
CDR3aa: CASSSGLRPGELFF
v_gene: TRBV6-4
j_gene: TRBJ2-2
d_gene: NA
abundance: NA

CDR3nt: TGCGCCAGCAGTTTTGGGTCCGGACAAGGATCTGGGGCCAACGTCCTGACTTTC
CDR3aa: CASSFGSGQGSGANVLTF
v_gene: TRBV5-1
j_gene: TRBJ2-6
d_gene: NA
abundance: NA

CDR3nt: TGTGCCAGTAGATGGGGCGGGGAGCTGTTTTTT
CDR3aa: CASRWGGELFF
v_gene: TRBV19
j_gene: TRBJ2-2
d_gene: NA
abundance: NA

CDR3nt: TGTGCCAGCAGTTCTCATAGCGGGGGGGAGACCCAGTACTTC
CDR3aa: CASSSHSGGETQYF
v_gene: TRBV2
j_gene: TRBJ2-5
d_gene: TRBD2
abundance: NA

CDR3nt: TGTGCCAGCAGTTCCTCCGGGACAGGGGAACGAGATACGCAGTATTTT
CDR3aa: CASSSSGTGERDTQYF
v_gene: TRBV28
j_gene: TRBJ2-3
d_gene: TRBD1
abundance: NA

CDR3nt: TGTGCCAGCAGTATAAAACCGGGACAGGGGGTCCCTCAGCCCCAGCATTTT
CDR3aa: CASSIKPGQGVPQPQHF
v_gene: TRBV2
j_gene: TRBJ1-5
d_gene: TRBD1
abundance: NA

CDR3nt: TGTGCCAGCTCACCCGGGACTGTTAAACACGAGCAGTACTTC
CDR3aa: CASSPGTVKHEQYF
v_gene: TRBV18
j_gene: TRBJ2-7
d_gene: NA
abundance: NA

CDR3nt: TGTGCCAGCAGCTTCGGGACTCCTCCCTACGAGCAGTACTTC
CDR3aa: CASSFGTPPYEQYF
v_gene: TRBV7-2
j_gene: TRBJ2-7
d_gene: NA
abundance: NA

CDR3nt: TGTGCCAGCAGCTTGGGACAGGGAGGGTACGAGCAGTACTTC
CDR3aa: CASSLGQGGYEQYF
v_gene: TRBV5-5
j_gene: TRBJ2-7
d_gene: NA
abundance: once

CDR3nt: TGCAGCCTCGGACGGGGGACAAGCACAGATACGCAGTATTTT
CDR3aa: CSLGRGTSTDTQYF
v_gene: TRBV29-1
j_gene: TRBJ2-3
d_gene: NA
abundance: NA

CDR3nt: TGTGCCAGCAGCCCCACTAGCGGGAGCGCCCATGAGCAGTTCTTC
CDR3aa: CASSPTSGSAHEQFF
v_gene: TRBV2
j_gene: TRBJ2-1
d_gene: TRBD2
abundance: NA

CDR3nt: TGTGCCAGCAGTTCCTCGGGACTAGCCGAGCAGTACTTC
CDR3aa: CASSSSGLAEQYF
v_gene: TRBV28
j_gene: TRBJ2-7
d_gene: TRBD2
abundance: NA

CDR3nt: TGTGCCAGCAGTCATATCCGACAGGGGGTCTCCTACGAGCAGTACTTC
CDR3aa: CASSHIRQGVSYEQYF
v_gene: TRBV28
j_gene: TRBJ2-7
d_gene: TRBD1
abundance: NA

CDR3nt: TGTGCCAGCAGCGTAGGGCCTAGCGGGATTATGAATGAGCAGTTCTTC
CDR3aa: CASSVGPSGIMNEQFF
v_gene: TRBV9
j_gene: TRBJ2-1
d_gene: TRBD2
abundance: once

CDR3nt: TGTGCCAGCAGTGCAGAGTACCAAGAGACCCAGTACTTC
CDR3aa: CASSAEYQETQYF
v_gene: TRBV7-2
j_gene: TRBJ2-5
d_gene: NA
abundance: NA

CDR3nt: TGTGCCAGCAGAGTCTTAAGAGCTAACTATGGCTACACCTTC
CDR3aa: CASRVLRANYGYTF
v_gene: TRBV2
j_gene: TRBJ1-2
d_gene: NA
abundance: NA

CDR3nt: TGTGCCAGCAGCGTCACCCCCTTAGCGGATACGCAGTATTTT
CDR3aa: CASSVTPLADTQYF
v_gene: TRBV9
j_gene: TRBJ2-3
d_gene: NA
abundance: NA

CDR3nt: TGTGCCAGCTCACGGCCTCCCTACGAGCAGTACTTC
CDR3aa: CASSRPPYEQYF
v_gene: TRBV18
j_gene: TRBJ2-7
d_gene: NA
abundance: NA

CDR3nt: TGTGCCAGCACGCTGGGCCGGGTGGGGGCCAACGTCCTGACTTTC
CDR3aa: CASTLGRVGANVLTF
v_gene: TRBV28
j_gene: TRBJ2-6
d_gene: NA
abundance: once

CDR3nt: TGTGCCACCGAACGGACCGGGGAGCTGTTTTTT
CDR3aa: CATERTGELFF
v_gene: TRBV7-9
j_gene: TRBJ2-2
d_gene: NA
abundance: NA

CDR3nt: TGTGCCAGCAGCTTATTAGAGACCCAGTACTTC
CDR3aa: CASSLLETQYF
v_gene: TRBV7-9
j_gene: TRBJ2-5
d_gene: NA
abundance: NA

CDR3nt: TGTGCCAGCAGCTCAGGACAGGCGGCGCGAGGCTACACCTTC
CDR3aa: CASSSGQAARGYTF
v_gene: TRBV5-4
j_gene: TRBJ1-2
d_gene: TRBD1
abundance: NA

CDR3nt: TGTGCCAGCAGTGAATATAGGACAGTAAACAATGAGCAGTTCTTC
CDR3aa: CASSEYRTVNNEQFF
v_gene: TRBV25-1
j_gene: TRBJ2-1
d_gene: NA
abundance: once

CDR3nt: TGTGCCAGCAGCTTACTTACAGATACGCAGTATTTT
CDR3aa: CASSLLTDTQYF
v_gene: TRBV7-9
j_gene: TRBJ2-3
d_gene: NA
abundance: NA

CDR3nt: TGTGCCAGCAGTTTTGAAGAGGCCTCCGGATGGGTCAGGGGGCGCGATGGCGGGGAGCTGTTTTTT
CDR3aa: CASSFEEASGWVRGRDGGELFF
v_gene: TRBV28
j_gene: TRBJ2-2
d_gene: TRBD1
abundance: NA

CDR3nt: TGTGCCAGCAGTCCACCCGGACGGCACTCTGGGGCCAACGTCCTGACTTTC
CDR3aa: CASSPPGRHSGANVLTF
v_gene: TRBV28
j_gene: TRBJ2-6
d_gene: NA
abundance: NA

CDR3nt: TGTGCCAGCTGGTCCGGACTAGCGGTGGGGGATACGCAGTATTTT
CDR3aa: CASWSGLAVGDTQYF
v_gene: TRBV6-5
j_gene: TRBJ2-3
d_gene: TRBD2
abundance: NA

CDR3nt: TGTGCCAGCACTCTCGGGTTCCGCGAGCAGTACTTC
CDR3aa: CASTLGFREQYF
v_gene: TRBV7-2
j_gene: TRBJ2-7
d_gene: NA
abundance: NA